Below, 28 T cell receptor beta chains from the same sample are listed, as sequenced in a study of monozygotic twins with inflammatory bowel disease. TCRdb re-called the 5' RACE reads; one entry per CDR3 protein, DNA not given. This sample's table reports around 450,000 distinct CDR3 sequences. Sequenced: blood. The origin of the receptors is a human donor with ulcerative colitis or Crohn's disease, or a healthy co-twin of an affected twin (not recorded which).

J is TRBJ1-2 and V is TRBV12-3 or TRBV12-4; TCRdb's D gene call, TRBD1, goes unchecked for lack of DNA. The CDR3 length is 11 residues. CDR3 region: CASGPGFGYTF.

The chain recombines TRBV19 with TRBJ1-1; TCRdb names TRBD1, which stays unverified in the absence of DNA. The germline CDR1 and CDR2 sequences are LNHDA and SQIVND (reference sequence). CDR3 length: 15 residues. The CDR3 protein is CASSFQGTIGTEAFF.

The V and J genes are TRBV5-1 and TRBJ2-3; without DNA, the TCRdb call of TRBD2 cannot be checked. This CDR3 has 22 residues. Germline values: CDR1 SGHRS, CDR2 YFSETQ. The CDR3 protein is CASSLRASGVITASLITDTQYF.

The chain recombines TRBV18 with TRBJ1-6; TCRdb's D call, TRBD1, is unchecked because there is no DNA. CDR1 is KGHSH, CDR2 LQKENI, per germline. There are 16 residues in the CDR3. CDR3 region: CASSSDRAAYNSPLHF.

The chain employs TRBV5-1 and TRBJ2-1; the TCRdb call, TRBD1, lacks DNA for checking. Germline V CDR1 and CDR2: SGHRS, YFSETQ. The CDR3 has 13 residues. CDR3 residues: CASSKGGENEQFF.

This sequence joins TRBV20-1 and TRBJ1-1; the TRBD1 assignment by TCRdb is unverifiable without DNA. CDR3 length: 14 amino acids. Germline assignment: CDR1 DFQATT and CDR2 SNEGSKA (reference sequence). CDR3 region: CSASRPAPYGEAFF.

The chain combines TRBV12-3 or TRBV12-4 with TRBJ1-6; the TCRdb call, TRBD1, lacks DNA for checking. This CDR3 comprises 13 residues. The CDR3 region is CASTPGQGSPLHF.

The chain is built from TRBV6-1 and TRBJ2-5; the TRBD1 assignment by TCRdb is unverifiable without DNA. CDR3 length: 15 residues. CDR1 is MNHNS and CDR2 is SASEGT in the germline V gene. The CDR3 loop reads CASSGSGQSGETQYF.

The chain couples TRBV27 to TRBJ2-4. The CDR3 consists of 15 residues. Germline CDR1 reads MNHEY; CDR2 reads SMNVEV (reference sequence). The CDR3 loop is CASSPSLIAKNIQYF.

The chain combines TRBV12-3 or TRBV12-4 with TRBJ2-1; the TCRdb call, TRBD1, lacks DNA for checking. This CDR3 is 14 amino acids long. The CDR3 protein is CASSLGQGGGEQFF.

The J gene is TRBJ2-5, the V gene TRBV6-6. Germline CDR1 and CDR2: MNHNY and SVGAGI (reference sequence). CDR3 size: 12 residues. The CDR3: CASTEGRETQYF.

V usage is TRBV12-5 and J usage is TRBJ2-1. The CDR3 has 14 residues. The germline gives CDR1 LGHNT, CDR2 FRNRAP. CDR3 region: CASGRRSYGNEQFF.

The chain carries TRBV11-2 and TRBJ2-5; the TCRdb call, TRBD1, lacks DNA for checking. Germline V gene sequence: CDR1 SGHAT, CDR2 FQNNGV. The CDR3 extends over 16 amino acids. The CDR3 is CASSDLRQGMRETQYF.

The CDR3 region is CASSFPDTGGLFF. The J gene is TRBJ2-1, the V gene TRBV7-2; the TCRdb D gene call, TRBD1, has no DNA to confirm it. The CDR3 totals 13 residues. Germline lookup yields CDR1 SGHTA and CDR2 FQGNSA.

The chain uses TRBV24-1 and TRBJ2-1. This CDR3 comprises 16 residues. Germline V gene data show CDR1 as KGHDR and CDR2 as SFDVKD. The CDR3 spells CATSDSAADSYNEQFF.

The genes are TRBV7-6 and TRBJ2-1; TCRdb picks TRBD2, but there is no DNA to check that call. Germline V lookup: CDR1 SGHVS, CDR2 FNYEAQ. There are 19 residues in the CDR3. The CDR3 sequence is CASSSDLYSLAEPYNEQFF.

CDR3 protein: CASSVQGWNEQFF. The chain links TRBV9 to TRBJ2-1; TCRdb lists TRBD1, though no DNA is available to test this call. The CDR3 has 13 residues. Per germline, CDR1 SGDLS and CDR2 YYNGEE.

This chain links TRBV6-1 with TRBJ1-2. Germline V gene lookup returns CDR1 MNHNS and CDR2 SASEGT. The CDR3 has 13 amino acids. CDR3 loop: CASNWGVVYGYTF.

The chain couples TRBV7-2 to TRBJ2-5; the TCRdb D gene call, TRBD1, has no DNA to confirm it. There are 15 residues in the CDR3. CDR1 is SGHTA, CDR2 FQGNSA, per germline. The CDR3 is CASSQNTGGVETQYF.

The chain recombines TRBV4-1 with TRBJ1-1; there is no DNA to check the TCRdb D call of TRBD1. Germline CDR1 reads MGHRA; CDR2 reads YSYEKL. The CDR3 loop spans 14 amino acids. CDR3 residues: CASSHGQPNTEAFF.

V usage is TRBV30 and J usage is TRBJ2-1; the D call from TCRdb, TRBD1, cannot be confirmed without DNA. Germline lookup yields CDR1 GTSNPN and CDR2 SVGIG (reference sequence). This CDR3 region has 15 residues. CDR3 loop: CAWSSQWTGGNEQFF.

The chain has TRBV29-1 and TRBJ1-1; TCRdb's D call of TRBD1 is untestable without DNA. The CDR3 is made up of 13 amino acids. Germline V gene data show CDR1 as SQVTM and CDR2 as ANQGSEA. The CDR3 here is CSVGADRSAEAFF.

The V and J genes are TRBV29-1 and TRBJ1-1. This CDR3 region has 12 residues. Germline V gene lookup returns CDR1 SQVTM and CDR2 ANQGSEA. The CDR3 sequence: CSVGRIQTEAFF.

The chain recombines TRBV5-6 with TRBJ2-3; TCRdb's D call, TRBD1, is unchecked because there is no DNA. The CDR3 covers 15 residues. The germline CDR1 and CDR2 sequences are SGHDT and YYEEEE. The CDR3 loop is CASSLTGTHTDTQYF.

The chain is built from TRBV6-5 and TRBJ1-2; TCRdb calls TRBD1, which cannot be checked without DNA. Germline V gene lookup returns CDR1 MNHEY and CDR2 SVGAGI. CDR3 length: 12 residues. The CDR3 sequence is CASTFPRGGYTF.

V and J are TRBV29-1 and TRBJ2-1; there is no DNA to check the TCRdb D call of TRBD1. CDR1 is SQVTM, CDR2 ANQGSEA, per germline. The CDR3 is 13 residues long. The CDR3 protein is CSVEDKWRTEQFF.

V and J are TRBV5-1 and TRBJ2-1; TCRdb returns TRBD1, unconfirmable since there is no DNA. This CDR3 has 13 amino acids. Germline CDR1 is SGHRS and CDR2 is YFSETQ. CDR3 residues: CASMGQAYNEQFF.

This CDR3 is CASSQEGLGADTQYF. V and J are TRBV4-2 and TRBJ2-3; TCRdb reports TRBD1, a call that lacks DNA to check it against. The CDR3 covers 15 residues. CDR1 is LGHNA and CDR2 is YNFKEQ in the germline V gene.